The 27 T cell receptor beta chains presented below share a single source sample, sequenced in a study of T cell changes during pregnancy in multiple sclerosis. Some clones are missing from TCRdb's copy, which holds only in-frame ones; the method was immunoSEQ multiplex PCR. The sample shows 20,000 to 25,000 clones, around 90% of them seen only once. The sample in question was CD8+ T cells from peripheral blood mononuclear cells, obtained in the second trimester of pregnancy. Source of these receptors: a female donor in good health, enrolled as a control in a pregnancy study.

A single count supports this clone. This chain uses TRBV28 with TRBJ2-5; 9 nucleotides align to TRBD1. CDR3 length: 13 amino acids. J was trimmed by 7 bases and V by 7 bases; bases with no gene match: 7. CDR1 is MDHEN, CDR2 SYDVKM, per germline. The CDR3 DNA reads TGTGCCAGCACCAACAGGGGGCTAGGGACCCAGTACTTC. Translated: CASTNRGLGTQYF.

The rearrangement uses TRBV19 and TRBJ1-1, with no clear D. The CDR3 runs to 15 residues. V lost 1 base, J lost 6 bases, and 15 bases lay in between. Germline CDR1 LNHDA, CDR2 SQIVND (reference sequence). CDR3: CASSIAANSGPEAFF. The DNA for the CDR3 is TGTGCCAGTAGTATAGCGGCTAACAGTGGCCCTGAAGCTTTCTTT.

This clone was seen just once. The chain has TRBV11-2 and TRBJ2-5, with D unresolved. CDR1 and CDR2 from the germline V gene are SGHAT and FQNNGV. This CDR3 has 13 residues. The V end lost 1 base, the J end lost 3 bases, and 6 bases lay between the germline ends. The CDR3 sequence is CASSLGFKETQYF. For the CDR3, the DNA is TGTGCCAGCAGCTTAGGTTTCAAAGAGACCCAGTACTTC.

The CDR3 DNA reads TGTGCCAGCACCCAGGACAGGGACACTGAAGCTTTCTTT. Its protein product is CASTQDRDTEAFF. V gene TRBV5-4 combines with J gene TRBJ1-1, with 8 bases lining up with TRBD1. Trimming removed 6 bases from V and 3 bases from J; junction bases left unmatched: 4. CDR1 and CDR2 from the germline V gene are SGHNT and YYREEE (reference sequence). The CDR3 loop spans 13 amino acids.

The chain is built from TRBV12-5 and TRBJ2-7, with D possibly being TRBD1 (5 bases). CDR1 and CDR2 (germline): LGHNT, FRNRAP. V was pared by 1 base and J by 0 bases, with 16 bases between. The CDR3 is 17 amino acids. The CDR3 sequence is CASGLAGALRGSYEQYF. Written as DNA, the CDR3 is TGTGCTAGTGGTTTGGCTGGGGCCCTAAGGGGCTCCTACGAGCAGTACTTC.

This chain joins TRBV19 and TRBJ2-1, with 11 bases aligning to TRBD2. J lost 5 bases, V lost 9 bases, and 6 bases had no gene match. The germline V gene encodes CDR1 LNHDA and CDR2 SQIVND (reference sequence). This CDR3 is 14 amino acids long. The CDR3 is CASRKTSGDNEQFF. CDR3 sequence (DNA): TGTGCCAGCCGCAAGACTAGCGGGGACAATGAGCAGTTCTTC.

The chain recombines TRBV13 with TRBJ1-6, with a weak D call TRBD1 (5 bases). The CDR3 extends over 13 amino acids. The V end was cut by 0 bases, the J end by 11 bases, with 8 bases between. The V gene's germline CDR1 is PRHDT and CDR2 FYEKMQ (reference sequence). CDR3 DNA sequence: TGTGCCAGCAGCTTAGGGCAGGGTCCACCCCTCCACTTT. It codes for CASSLGQGPPLHF.

CDR3 in DNA: TGTGCCTGGAGTGTATCGTTGTTCTATGGCTACACCTTC. It yields the protein CAWSVSLFYGYTF. V and J are TRBV30 and TRBJ1-2; D uncertain. Between the trimmed V and J ends, which lost 0 bases and 4 bases, there was a span of 9 bases. The CDR3 sequence is 13 residues long. Looked up from germline, CDR1 is GTSNPN and CDR2 is SVGIG (reference sequence).

The rearrangement uses TRBV4-3 and TRBJ2-1; 7 bases map to TRBD1. V lost 3 bases, J lost 4 bases, and 9 bases stayed unmatched. Germline V gene data show CDR1 as LGHNA and CDR2 as YSLEER. This CDR3 has 16 amino acids. The CDR3 DNA reads as TGCGCCAGCAGCCAGGATAGGGGGCAGCCTTACAATGAGCAGTTCTTC. Its protein product is CASSQDRGQPYNEQFF.

This chain uses TRBV27 with TRBJ1-1, with D possibly being TRBD1 (6 bases). This CDR3 is 14 amino acids long. V was shortened by 8 bases and J by 0 bases, with 13 bases between the two germline ends. Per the germline V gene, CDR1 is MNHEY and CDR2 is SMNVEV (reference sequence). The DNA of the CDR3 is TGTGCCAGCGGGGGGGGCCCCATGAACACTGAAGCTTTCTTT. Residues: CASGGGPMNTEAFF.

The chain has TRBV11-2 and TRBJ1-1; D call uncertain. Germline-derived CDR1 and CDR2 are SGHAT and FQNNGV. The CDR3 covers 14 residues. Deletions cut 1 base from V and 0 bases from J, with 6 bases between. The CDR3 region is CASSLGALNTEAFF. CDR3 nucleotide sequence: TGTGCCAGCAGCTTAGGGGCGCTGAACACTGAAGCTTTCTTT.

This clone was observed once. The chain employs TRBV7-3 and TRBJ2-7; TRBD1 aligns across 11 bases. This CDR3 region has 13 residues. With V trimmed by 0 bases and J by 9 bases, 1 base remained unmatched. Germline V gives CDR1 SGHTA, CDR2 FQGTGA. The CDR3, as DNA: TGTGCCAGCAGCTTAACGGGACAGGGGGGGCAGTACTTC. Translating it yields CASSLTGQGGQYF.

The chain recombines TRBV4-3 with TRBJ1-1; no clear D gene. The ends were cut back, 6 bases at V and 6 bases at J, with 17 bases in the middle. This CDR3 region has 14 residues. The germline CDR1 and CDR2 sequences are LGHNA and YSLEER. The CDR3 here is CASSPGREYAEAFF. CDR3 coding DNA: TGCGCCAGCAGTCCCGGACGGGAGTACGCTGAAGCTTTCTTT.

The chain uses TRBV6-6 and TRBJ1-1; D is ambiguous. Germline V CDR1 and CDR2: MNHNY, SVGAGI (reference sequence). The CDR3 covers 12 residues. Trimming stripped 6 bases from V and 5 bases from J, with 10 bases between. This chain's CDR3 is CASSPHRTEAFF. CDR3 coding DNA: TGTGCCAGCAGCCCACACAGAACTGAAGCTTTCTTT.

The chain combines TRBV15 with TRBJ1-6; D might be TRBD1 (5 bases). Deletions cut 5 bases from V and 13 bases from J, with 18 bases between. This CDR3 is 14 amino acids long. Germline V gives CDR1 LNHNV, CDR2 YYDKDF (reference sequence). CDR3 amino acids: CATSGGTGGYPLHF. The DNA of the CDR3 is TGTGCCACCAGCGGCGGGACCGGGGGTTACCCCCTCCACTTT.

The chain has TRBV7-2 and TRBJ2-7; TRBD2 agrees at 11 bases. Germline lookup yields CDR1 SGHTA and CDR2 FQGNSA. The CDR3 has 15 amino acids. The V segment lost 0 bases and the J segment 2 bases; nucleotides outside the gene matches: 0. The CDR3 sequence is CASSLASGRAYEQYF. DNA of the CDR3: TGTGCCAGCAGCTTAGCTAGCGGGAGGGCCTACGAGCAGTACTTC. The variable domain in full, with the rest retrieved from reference TRBV7-2 and TRBJ2-7, is GAGVSQSPSNKVTEKGKDVELRCDPISGHTALYWYRQSLGQGLEFLIYFQGNSAPDKSGLPSDRFSAERTGGSVSTLTIQRTQQEDSAVYLCASSLASGRAYEQYFGPGTRLTVT.

This clone was counted between two and nine times. V and J are TRBV4-2 and TRBJ1-5; 7 bases match TRBD1. Unmatched junction bases numbered 3, after V lost 3 bases and J lost 1 base. The germline V gene encodes CDR1 LGHNA and CDR2 YNFKEQ. There are 15 residues in the CDR3. The CDR3 spells CASSQTGTSNQPQHF. The CDR3 coding sequence is TGTGCCAGCAGCCAGACAGGGACAAGCAATCAGCCCCAGCATTTT.

The chain combines TRBV4-3 with TRBJ2-1; 9 nucleotides agree with TRBD1. Germline CDR1 is LGHNA and CDR2 is YSLEER. CDR3 length equals 17 residues. V shed 0 bases, J shed 0 bases, and the junction held 3 bases outside the gene matches. The CDR3 reads CASSQDLQGASYNEQFF. The DNA for the CDR3 is TGCGCCAGCAGCCAAGACCTACAGGGGGCCTCCTACAATGAGCAGTTCTTC.

This chain connects TRBV11-2 to TRBJ2-5; maybe TRBD2 (5 bases). CDR1 and CDR2 (germline): SGHAT, FQNNGV. Trimming shortened V by 2 bases and J by 1 base, and 17 bases separated the two germline ends. CDR3 length: 17 amino acids. CDR3 loop: CASSLIFTTNLQETQYF. The CDR3 region has the DNA TGTGCCAGCAGCTTAATCTTTACGACTAACCTCCAAGAGACCCAGTACTTC.

The V and J genes are TRBV7-2 and TRBJ2-4; a weak D match, TRBD1 (5 bases). Germline V lookup: CDR1 SGHTA, CDR2 FQGNSA. The CDR3 totals 14 residues. V was shortened by 5 bases and J by 8 bases, with 16 bases between the two germline ends. The CDR3 nucleotides read TGTGCCAGCAGCGCGGTAGGCAGGGCGGACATTCAGTACTTC. Translated, it gives CASSAVGRADIQYF.

The CDR3 bases are TGTGCCAGCAGTGGGCCGGACATGGGGTTGAACACTGAAGCTTTCTTT. It is translated as CASSGPDMGLNTEAFF. This chain links TRBV6-1 with TRBJ1-1; D perhaps matches TRBD1 (5 bases). V dropped 4 bases and J dropped 0 bases, with 15 bases sitting between them. The CDR3 runs 16 residues. Germline V lookup: CDR1 MNHNS, CDR2 SASEGT.

This clone was counted once. The chain joins TRBV15 to TRBJ2-4, with 7 bases that match TRBD1. The CDR3 has 14 residues. Per the germline V gene, CDR1 is LNHNV and CDR2 is YYDKDF (reference sequence). With 5 bases clipped from V and 1 base from J, the junction kept 2 bases outside the gene matches. CDR3 residues: CATSDRAAKNIQYF. CDR3 DNA sequence: TGTGCCACCAGCGACAGGGCGGCCAAAAACATTCAGTACTTC.

The V and J genes are TRBV7-9 and TRBJ1-5; 7 bases line up with TRBD1. The CDR3 covers 17 residues. Germline loops: CDR1 SEHNR, CDR2 FQNEAQ (reference sequence). V was clipped by 1 base and J by 4 bases; unmatched bases: 10. CDR3 DNA: TGTGCCAGCAGCTTAGAGTCCGAGGCAGGGGGTAATCAGCCCCAGCATTTT. This encodes CASSLESEAGGNQPQHF.

The rearrangement links TRBV6-5 to TRBJ1-2; tentatively, D is TRBD1 (6 bases). CDR1 MNHEY and CDR2 SVGAGI come from the germline V gene. The CDR3 loop spans 15 amino acids. The V end was cut by 0 bases, the J end by 8 bases, with 16 bases between. CDR3: CASSYSGTIGEGYTF. CDR3 in DNA: TGTGCCAGCAGTTACTCGGGGACAATCGGGGAGGGCTACACCTTC.

The chain employs TRBV30 and TRBJ2-7, with 8 bases matching TRBD2. After removal of 1 base from V and 6 bases from J, the junction contained 11 bases not matched to a gene. CDR3 size: 15 residues. Germline CDR1 is GTSNPN and CDR2 is SVGIG (reference sequence). CDR3 DNA sequence: TGTGCCTGGAGTGGGTTGACGAGCGGGAGACCCGAGCAGTACTTC. It translates to CAWSGLTSGRPEQYF.

The chain combines TRBV30 with TRBJ2-7, with 7 bases lining up with TRBD2. Germline V gene lookup returns CDR1 GTSNPN and CDR2 SVGIG (reference sequence). The ends lost 1 base at V and 6 bases at J; junction bases unmatched: 12. The CDR3 has 15 amino acids. CDR3 region: CAWSAPPGTKREQYF. The CDR3 nucleotides read TGTGCCTGGAGTGCTCCCCCCGGGACTAAGCGCGAGCAGTACTTC.

In DNA, the CDR3 is TGTGCCAGCAGCTTAAGGGGACAAGATATCGCTGAAGCTTTCTTT. This translates into CASSLRGQDIAEAFF. V is TRBV7-8 and J is TRBJ1-1, with a weak D call TRBD1 (6 bases). V was trimmed by 2 bases and J by 6 bases, leaving 16 bases between them. Germline CDR1 is SGHVS and CDR2 is FQNEAQ. CDR3 length: 15 residues.